Given below is one TCR beta chain in context. Its specificity is not known. One end of the junction is discordant with germline, which a read error may explain. This entry is derived from a study of untreated major depressive disorder. Study-level results: TRBV05-01 (Vbeta 5.1) usage was higher in CD4+ T cells of depressed patients than controls.

The method was immunoSEQ multiplex PCR; TCRdb's version includes in-frame clones alone and lacks a portion of them. The sample carries roughly 17,000 clones, roughly 90% recorded once. The CDR3 runs 17 residues. Germline V gene lookup returns CDR1 SGHNT and CDR2 YENEEA. This receptor was taken from a woman in her forties with major depressive disorder. The sequencing sample was made of CD4+ T cells from PBMCs. The rearrangement joins TRBV11-3 to TRBJ2-2; D not certain. Here the CDR3 reads CASSVDENSLQTGELFF. The DNA of the CDR3 is TGTGCCAGCAGCGTAGATGAGAACAGTCTCCAAACCGGGGAGCTGTTTTTT.